These 14 T cell receptor beta chains share one sample of origin, sequenced in a study of blood T cell repertoires in COVID-19. The table came from immunoSEQ multiplex PCR; TCRdb's copy has only in-frame clones and leaves some out. This table holds under 350,000 clones, around 89% found once. Sequenced material: peripheral blood. The receptors were gathered from a man aged 40-55 years with acute or convalescent COVID-19.

The V and J genes are TRBV30 and TRBJ1-4, with D possibly TRBD1 on 5 matching bases. The germline V and J ends were trimmed by 6 bases and 11 bases, with 13 bases remaining between them. The CDR3 consists of 11 residues. CDR1 is GTSNPN, CDR2 SVGIG, per germline (reference sequence). The CDR3 is CACSGGGKLFF. As DNA, the CDR3 is TGTGCCTGTTCCGGCGGGGGGAAACTGTTTTTT.

This clone was observed once. The chain links TRBV19 to TRBJ1-1; D uncertain. CDR1 is LNHDA, CDR2 SQIVND, per germline (reference sequence). V shed 0 bases and J shed 0 bases, with 11 bases lying between them. The length of the CDR3 is 16 residues. The CDR3 sequence is CASSIDLNTLNTEAFF. The CDR3, as DNA: TGTGCCAGTAGTATAGATCTTAACACCCTGAACACTGAAGCTTTCTTT. Based on the CDR3 plus reference TRBV19 and TRBJ1-1, the full variable domain is DGGITQSPKYLFRKEGQNVTLSCEQNLNHDAMYWYRQDPGQGLRLIYYSQIVNDFQKGDIAEGYSVSREKKESFPLTVTSAQKNPTAFYLCASSIDLNTLNTEAFFGQGTRLTVV.

This chain joins TRBV5-8 and TRBJ2-7; tentative D call: TRBD1 (6 bases). The germline V gene encodes CDR1 SGHTS and CDR2 YDEGEE. With 4 bases removed from V and 3 bases from J, the gap between germline ends came to 11 bases. The length of the CDR3 is 13 residues. The CDR3 is CASSRPDSYEQYF. Here the CDR3 DNA reads TGTGCCAGCAGCCGCCCGGACAGCTACGAGCAGTACTTC.

The chain joins TRBV7-2 to TRBJ2-3; unclear D gene. Trimming shortened V by 5 bases and J by 1 base, and 13 bases separated the two germline ends. The CDR3 loop spans 15 amino acids. Germline lookup yields CDR1 SGHTA and CDR2 FQGNSA. DNA for the CDR3: TGTGCCAGCAGCCCGCCCCTAGGCCGCACAGATACGCAGTATTTT. Translating gives CASSPPLGRTDTQYF.

This clone was observed a single time. V gene TRBV5-6 combines with J gene TRBJ2-3; 12 bases align to TRBD2. Looked up from germline, CDR1 is SGHDT and CDR2 is YYEEEE. Trimming took 0 bases from V and 15 from J; bases not matched to a gene: 8. This CDR3 region has 14 residues. The chain's CDR3 is CASSLALLAGGTYF. For the CDR3, the DNA is TGTGCCAGCAGCTTGGCGCTACTAGCGGGGGGCACTTATTTT.

The chain carries TRBV2 and TRBJ2-7, with a tentative D call TRBD1 (5 bases). Trimming left V 8 bases short and J 0 bases short, with 11 bases between. CDR1 and CDR2 from the germline V gene are SNHLY and FYNNEI. The CDR3 length is 13 residues. CDR3 DNA: TGTGCCAGCCTTAACAGGTTCTCCTACGAGCAGTACTTC. Protein: CASLNRFSYEQYF.

The gene calls are TRBV6-5 and TRBJ1-3, with D possibly matching TRBD1 (6 bases). Trimming left V 6 bases short and J 0 bases short, with 9 bases between. This CDR3 region has 14 residues. Germline V gene data show CDR1 as MNHEY and CDR2 as SVGAGI. CDR3 amino acids: CASSPGVSGNTIYF. The CDR3 coding sequence is TGTGCCAGCAGCCCAGGGGTCTCTGGAAACACCATATATTTT.

This clone was observed a handful of times. This sequence joins TRBV5-1 and TRBJ2-1; 8 nucleotides match TRBD2. J lost 7 bases, V lost 1 base, and 4 bases had no gene match. Per the germline V gene, CDR1 is SGHRS and CDR2 is YFSETQ. This CDR3 region has 14 residues. The CDR3 spells CASSLSAGGNEQFF. The CDR3 DNA is TGCGCCAGCAGCTTGTCTGCGGGGGGTAATGAGCAGTTCTTC.

This clone was observed a few times. V and J are TRBV6-1 and TRBJ1-6; D gene unclear. The CDR3 length is 19 residues. Germline CDR1 is MNHNS and CDR2 is SASEGT. The V and J ends lost 2 bases and 0 bases respectively, with 17 bases between them. CDR3 sequence: CASSEILWVRGSYNSPLHF. Written as DNA, the CDR3 is TGTGCCAGCAGTGAAATTCTGTGGGTCCGAGGCTCCTATAATTCACCCCTCCACTTT.

This clone was observed once. The chain combines TRBV5-4 with TRBJ1-5, with TRBD1 as a possible D gene (6 bases). The CDR3 contains 13 residues. Trimming took off 4 bases at V and 3 bases at J, with 8 bases between the two ends. The germline gives CDR1 SGHNT, CDR2 YYREEE (reference sequence). Here the CDR3 reads CASSQGNNQPQHF. The CDR3, as DNA: TGTGCCAGCAGCCAGGGGAACAATCAGCCCCAGCATTTT.

The chain links TRBV6-5 to TRBJ2-1, with D maybe TRBD2 (8 bases). The ends were cut back, 1 base at V and 8 bases at J, with 18 bases in the middle. CDR3 size: 16 residues. Germline CDR1 is MNHEY and CDR2 is SVGAGI. The DNA for the CDR3 is TGTGCCAGCAGTTACTACCGGGGACTAGGGGGCGATGAGCAGTTCTTC. Translating it yields CASSYYRGLGGDEQFF.

V gene TRBV2 combines with J gene TRBJ1-6; no firm D call. The CDR3 has 14 amino acids. Germline V gene lookup returns CDR1 SNHLY and CDR2 FYNNEI. Trimming removed 3 bases at V and 10 bases at J, with 13 bases between. CDR3 in amino acids: CASSEGRIWSPLHF. In DNA form, the CDR3 reads TGTGCCAGCAGTGAGGGCAGGATTTGGTCACCCCTCCACTTT.

This clone has only one observation. The J gene is TRBJ2-2, the V gene TRBV5-5; the match to TRBD1 covers 9 bases. The CDR3 extends over 15 amino acids. Germline CDR1 is SGHKS and CDR2 is YYEKEE (reference sequence). Trimming removed 5 bases from V and 3 bases from J; junction bases left unmatched: 5. The DNA of the CDR3 is TGTGCCAGCAGACAAGACAGGGGGTACACCGGGGAGCTGTTTTTT. Protein product: CASRQDRGYTGELFF.

The chain joins TRBV5-6 to TRBJ1-5; 9 bases are a match to TRBD1. There are 16 residues in the CDR3. Germline V gene lookup returns CDR1 SGHDT and CDR2 YYEEEE. V trimming: 4 bases; J trimming: 6 bases; junction bases outside the gene matches: 11. CDR3: CASSPDRGRLGQPQHF. The CDR3 bases are TGTGCCAGCAGCCCGGACAGGGGCCGGTTGGGTCAGCCCCAGCATTTT.